The clone carrying this T cell receptor beta chain was detected only a few times. Its target is unknown. TCR sequencing used cDNA made by reverse transcription of extracted RNA. Sequencing was performed with immunoSEQ multiplex PCR; in TCRdb, only in-frame clones are kept and a portion is missing. Seen here are 130,000 or so clones, about 50% observed once, and the top ten hold roughly 20%. This CDR3 is 18 amino acids long. Germline V gives CDR1 LGHNT, CDR2 FRNRAP. V lost 0 bases to trimming and J lost 0 bases, with 12 bases between them. This sample is part of a study of CD8+ T cells in alopecia areata. Overall study results and limits: Patients showed less clear TCR sequence sharing than mice, possibly partly because of HLA diversity.

The source is a human donor with alopecia areata. Specimen: CD8+ T cells sorted from blood, collected at week 0. The gene calls are TRBV12-5 and TRBJ2-6; D perhaps matches TRBD1 (6 bases). The CDR3 sequence: CASGLVGTPSSGANVLTF. CDR3 in DNA: TGTGCTAGTGGTTTGGTCGGGACACCTAGCTCTGGGGCCAACGTCCTGACTTTC.